These 12 T cell receptor beta chains share one sample of origin, sequenced in a study of identical twins. From the 5' RACE reads, TCRdb called clonotypes with MiXCR, one entry per CDR3 protein. This table holds some 690,000 distinct CDR3 sequences, about 20% found once. This sample was also put to use in a study of T cells expressing NK-cell markers.

The sample taken for sequencing was PBMCs. All receptors derive from a woman between 18 and 29 years old in good health.

J is TRBJ2-2 and V is TRBV20-1; the D is unclear. Deletions cut 6 bases from V and 4 bases from J, with 12 bases between. This CDR3 is 13 amino acids long. The germline CDR1 and CDR2 sequences are DFQATT and SNEGSKA (reference sequence). The CDR3: CSAEEVSTGELFF. Here the CDR3 DNA reads TGCAGTGCCGAAGAGGTTAGCACCGGGGAGCTGTTTTTT.

This clonotype was seen a few times. The V and J genes are TRBV7-8 and TRBJ1-6; TRBD1 aligns across 7 bases. The CDR3 runs 15 residues. Germline CDR1 is SGHVS and CDR2 is FQNEAQ. Unmatched junction bases numbered 10, after V lost 4 bases and J lost 10 bases. The CDR3 protein is CASSSALQGNSPLHF. As DNA, the CDR3 is TGTGCCAGCAGCTCGGCACTACAGGGGAACTCACCCCTCCACTTT.

Worth noting for this clonotype: Compared with germline, one end of the junction differs, possibly owing to a read error. The chain has TRBV20-1 and TRBJ2-1, with 8 positions matching TRBD2. This CDR3 contains 16 residues. CDR1 is DFQATT, CDR2 SNEGSKA, per germline (reference sequence). CDR3 loop: CCARLSGSAHYNEQFF. The CDR3 DNA reads TGCTGTGCTAGGTTGAGCGGGAGTGCTCACTACAATGAGCAGTTCTTC.

The sample holds a few counts of this clonotype. The chain has TRBV7-3 and TRBJ2-1; no clear D. The CDR3 loop spans 16 amino acids. The germline gives CDR1 SGHTA, CDR2 FQGTGA. Trimming took off 1 base at V and 4 bases at J, with 14 bases between the two ends. The CDR3 region is CASSLRFGSGYNEQFF. The CDR3 nucleotides read TGTGCCAGCAGCTTAAGGTTCGGGTCTGGGTACAATGAGCAGTTCTTC.

The chain joins TRBV10-2 to TRBJ2-7; 8 bases line up with TRBD1. This CDR3 spans 14 amino acids. V gave up 10 bases and J gave up 1 base; unmatched junction bases: 9. Germline V lookup: CDR1 WSHSY, CDR2 SAAADI. Here the CDR3 reads CANHSTGESYEQYF. In nucleotides, the CDR3 is TGCGCCAACCATTCGACAGGGGAATCCTACGAGCAGTACTTC.

This clonotype has more than one count but fewer than ten. The chain joins TRBV6-2 or TRBV6-3 to TRBJ2-1; tentative D call: TRBD1 (6 bases). There are 13 residues in the CDR3. CDR1 is MNHEY, CDR2 SVGEGT, per germline. Trimming stripped 5 bases from V and 7 bases from J, with 12 bases between. CDR3 nucleotides: TGTGCCAGCAGTAACCTCAGGGGAAATGAGCAGTTCTTC. As protein: CASSNLRGNEQFF.

Many counts were recorded for this clonotype. J is TRBJ2-2 and V is TRBV12-3 or TRBV12-4; D is undetermined. The CDR3 is 12 residues long. Deletions cut 7 bases from V and 7 bases from J, with 10 bases between. The CDR3 is CASNLGNGELFF. In DNA form, the CDR3 reads TGTGCCAGCAATCTAGGGAACGGGGAGCTGTTTTTT.

V and J are TRBV20-1 and TRBJ2-7; D is perhaps TRBD1 (5 bases). Trimming took off 1 base at V and 4 bases at J, with 17 bases between the two ends. This CDR3 region has 15 residues. Looked up from germline, CDR1 is DFQATT and CDR2 is SNEGSKA (reference sequence). CDR3 nucleotide sequence: TGCAGTGCTAGAGCCCTAGGACAAGAAGAATACGAGCAGTACTTC. Its translation: CSARALGQEEYEQYF.

In this sample, this clonotype turned up many times. The chain links TRBV5-1 to TRBJ2-3, with 11 nucleotides matching TRBD1. Germline V gene sequence: CDR1 SGHRS, CDR2 YFSETQ. Trimming took 1 base from V and 4 from J; bases not matched to a gene: 2. This CDR3 has 15 amino acids. In nucleotides, the CDR3 is TGCGCCAGCAGCTTGCAGGGACAGGGGGCAGATACGCAGTATTTT. This gives the protein CASSLQGQGADTQYF.

This clonotype was seen just once. The chain is built from TRBV6-5 and TRBJ2-3; the match to TRBD2 covers 7 bases. The CDR3 covers 17 residues. The J segment lost 4 bases and the V segment lost 2 bases, leaving 12 bases of the junction unmatched. CDR1 is MNHEY and CDR2 is SVGAGI in the germline V gene. DNA of the CDR3: TGTGCCAGCAGTTACACGCCCCCCGGCGGGAGCTCAGATACGCAGTATTTT. Its translation is CASSYTPPGGSSDTQYF.

The V gene is TRBV12-3 or TRBV12-4, the J gene TRBJ1-1; D gene ambiguous. The CDR3 runs to 13 residues. V was pared by 3 bases and J by 2 bases, with 7 bases between. The CDR3 coding sequence is TGTGCCAGCAGTTTCTATATTAACACTGAAGCTTTCTTT. Residues: CASSFYINTEAFF.

This clonotype has more than one count but fewer than ten. This sequence joins TRBV5-1 and TRBJ2-2; unclear D gene. The CDR3 spans 14 residues. CDR1 is SGHRS and CDR2 is YFSETQ in the germline V gene. V dropped 2 bases and J dropped 0 bases, with 5 bases sitting between them. The CDR3 DNA reads as TGCGCCAGCAGCTTCCCGTCGAACACCGGGGAGCTGTTTTTT. Translating gives CASSFPSNTGELFF.